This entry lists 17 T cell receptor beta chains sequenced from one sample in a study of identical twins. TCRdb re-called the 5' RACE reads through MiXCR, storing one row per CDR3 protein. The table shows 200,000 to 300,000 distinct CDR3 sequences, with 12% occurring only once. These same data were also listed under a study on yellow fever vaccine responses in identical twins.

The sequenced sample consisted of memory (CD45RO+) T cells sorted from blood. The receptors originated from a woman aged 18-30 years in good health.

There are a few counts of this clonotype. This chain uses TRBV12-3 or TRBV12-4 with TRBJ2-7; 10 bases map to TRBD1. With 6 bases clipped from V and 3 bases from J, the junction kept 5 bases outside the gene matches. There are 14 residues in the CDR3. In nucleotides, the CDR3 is TGTGCCAGCAGCCGCGGGACAGGGGTCTACGAGCAGTACTTC. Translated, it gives CASSRGTGVYEQYF.

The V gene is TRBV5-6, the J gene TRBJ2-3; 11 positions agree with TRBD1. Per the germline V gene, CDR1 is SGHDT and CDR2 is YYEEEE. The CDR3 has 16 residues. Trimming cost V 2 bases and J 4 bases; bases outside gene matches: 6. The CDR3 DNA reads TGTGCCAGCAGCTTATACGGACAGGGGGCGGCAGATACGCAGTATTTT. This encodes CASSLYGQGAADTQYF.

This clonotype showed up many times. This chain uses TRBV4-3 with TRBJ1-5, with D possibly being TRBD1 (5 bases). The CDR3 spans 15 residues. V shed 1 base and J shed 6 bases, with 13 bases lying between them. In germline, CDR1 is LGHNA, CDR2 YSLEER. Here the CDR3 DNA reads TGCGCCAGCAGCCAAGGCTGGTCGGGACGTCAGCCCCAGCATTTT. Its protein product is CASSQGWSGRQPQHF.

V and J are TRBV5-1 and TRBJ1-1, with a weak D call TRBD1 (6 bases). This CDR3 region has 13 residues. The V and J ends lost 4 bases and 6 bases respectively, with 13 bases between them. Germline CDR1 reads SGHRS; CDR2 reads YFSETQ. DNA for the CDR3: TGCGCCAGCAGCGTGACAGGCAGCCCTGAAGCTTTCTTT. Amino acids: CASSVTGSPEAFF.

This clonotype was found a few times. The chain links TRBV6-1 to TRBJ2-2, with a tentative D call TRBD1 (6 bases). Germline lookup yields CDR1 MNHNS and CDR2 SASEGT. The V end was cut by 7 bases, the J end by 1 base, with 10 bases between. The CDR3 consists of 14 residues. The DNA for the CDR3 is TGTGCCAGCAATAAGGGACAGAACACCGGGGAGCTGTTTTTT. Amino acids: CASNKGQNTGELFF.

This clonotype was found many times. As DNA, the CDR3 is TGTGCCAGCAGAATGGGGGGCACAGATACGCAGTATTTT. It specifies CASRMGGTDTQYF. V usage is TRBV6-1 and J usage is TRBJ2-3; the D call may be TRBD1 or TRBD2 (5 bases each). The V and J ends lost 6 bases and 1 base respectively, with 8 bases between them. Looked up from germline, CDR1 is MNHNS and CDR2 is SASEGT. The CDR3 spans 13 residues.

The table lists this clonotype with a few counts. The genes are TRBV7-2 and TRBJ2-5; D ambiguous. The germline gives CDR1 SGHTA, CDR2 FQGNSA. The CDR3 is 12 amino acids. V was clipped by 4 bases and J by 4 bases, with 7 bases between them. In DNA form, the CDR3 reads TGTGCCAGCAGCTCGGAGCGAGAGACCCAGTACTTC. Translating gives CASSSERETQYF.

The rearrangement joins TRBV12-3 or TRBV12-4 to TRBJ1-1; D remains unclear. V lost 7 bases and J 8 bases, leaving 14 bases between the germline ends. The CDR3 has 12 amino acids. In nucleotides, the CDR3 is TGTGCCAGCACCCTTGGCAGGAAAGAAGCTTTCTTT. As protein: CASTLGRKEAFF.

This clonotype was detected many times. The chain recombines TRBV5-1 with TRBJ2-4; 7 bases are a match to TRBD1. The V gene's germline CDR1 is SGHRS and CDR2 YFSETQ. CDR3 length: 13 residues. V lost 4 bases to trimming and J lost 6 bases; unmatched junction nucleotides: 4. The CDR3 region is CASSPRTGNIQYF. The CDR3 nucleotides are TGCGCCAGCAGCCCCCGGACAGGAAACATTCAGTACTTC.

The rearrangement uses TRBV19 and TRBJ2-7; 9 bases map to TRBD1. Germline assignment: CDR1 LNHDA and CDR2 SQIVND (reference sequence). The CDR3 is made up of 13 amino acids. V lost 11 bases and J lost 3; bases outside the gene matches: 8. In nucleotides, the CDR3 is TGTGCCGGGAAACAGGGGGCGATCTACGAGCAGTACTTC. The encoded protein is CAGKQGAIYEQYF.

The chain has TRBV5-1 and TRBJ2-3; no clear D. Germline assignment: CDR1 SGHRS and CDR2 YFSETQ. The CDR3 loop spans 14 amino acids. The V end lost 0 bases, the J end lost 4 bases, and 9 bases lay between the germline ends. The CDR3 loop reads CASSLAFSSDTQYF. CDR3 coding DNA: TGCGCCAGCAGCTTGGCGTTCAGTTCAGATACGCAGTATTTT.

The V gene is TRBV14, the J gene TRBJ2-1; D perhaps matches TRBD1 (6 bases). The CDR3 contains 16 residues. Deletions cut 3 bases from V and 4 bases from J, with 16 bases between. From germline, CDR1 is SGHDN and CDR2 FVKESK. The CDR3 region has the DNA TGTGCCAGCAGCCATCTAAAAACAGGGTATTACAATGAGCAGTTCTTC. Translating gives CASSHLKTGYYNEQFF.

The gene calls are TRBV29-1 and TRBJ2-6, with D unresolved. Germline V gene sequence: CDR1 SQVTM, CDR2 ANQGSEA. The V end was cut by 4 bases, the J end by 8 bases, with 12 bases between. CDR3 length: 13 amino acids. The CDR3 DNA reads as TGCAGCGTTGTGTCGAGGAGAACCAACGTCCTGACTTTC. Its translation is CSVVSRRTNVLTF.

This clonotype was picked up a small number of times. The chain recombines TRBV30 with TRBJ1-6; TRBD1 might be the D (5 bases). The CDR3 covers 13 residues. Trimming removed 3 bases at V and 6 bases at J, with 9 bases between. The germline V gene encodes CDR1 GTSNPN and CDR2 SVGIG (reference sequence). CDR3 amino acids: CAWRGPINSPLHF. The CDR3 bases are TGTGCCTGGAGGGGACCGATTAATTCACCCCTCCACTTT.

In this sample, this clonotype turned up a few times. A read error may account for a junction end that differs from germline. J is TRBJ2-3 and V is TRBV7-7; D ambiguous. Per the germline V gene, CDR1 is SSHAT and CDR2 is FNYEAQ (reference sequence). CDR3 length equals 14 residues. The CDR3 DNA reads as TGTGCTAGCAGCTCCGATGTTTGGTCAGATACGCAGTATTTT. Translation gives CASSSDVWSDTQYF.

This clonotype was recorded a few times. Here the CDR3 reads CASRATGGSYEQYF. DNA of the CDR3: TGTGCCAGCAGAGCTACAGGAGGCTCCTACGAGCAGTACTTC. The chain employs TRBV11-2 and TRBJ2-7, with D perhaps given as TRBD1 or TRBD2 (5 bases each). CDR1 is SGHAT, CDR2 FQNNGV, per germline. This CDR3 contains 14 residues. Trimming cost V 6 bases and J 0 bases, with 12 bases left between them.

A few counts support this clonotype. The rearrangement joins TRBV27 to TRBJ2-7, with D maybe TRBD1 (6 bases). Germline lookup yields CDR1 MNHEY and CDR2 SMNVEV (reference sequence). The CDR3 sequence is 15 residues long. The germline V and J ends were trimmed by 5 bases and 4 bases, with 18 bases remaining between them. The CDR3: CASSLSRQASYEQYF. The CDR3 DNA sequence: TGTGCCAGCAGTCTCTCGAGACAGGCCTCTTACGAGCAGTACTTC.